This T cell receptor beta chain emerged from a study of shared clonotypes between healthy human individuals. TCRdb's table, derived via immunoSEQ multiplex PCR, lists solely in-frame clones and lacks some. This sample has approximately 940,000 clones; over 75% occur once, and the top ten carry approximately 1.5%. The CDR3 spans 12 residues. The germline CDR1 and CDR2 sequences are MNHEY and SMNVEV (reference sequence). The ends were cut back, 3 bases at V and 7 bases at J, with 6 bases in the middle. Input material: memory CD4+ T cells sorted from blood. Subset given: CD45RA-negative fraction. The clonotype was recovered from a man aged 18-30 years in good health. The genes are TRBV27 and TRBJ2-2; D uncertain. The CDR3 coding sequence is TGTGCCAGCAGTTTCAACGGCGGGGAGCTGTTTTTT. Its protein product is CASSFNGGELFF.